Listed below are T cell receptor beta chains from one sample, sequenced in a study of response to subunit inactivated influenza vaccine. TCRdb ran MiXCR on the RT-PCR reads and lists one entry per CDR3 protein. Found here are 600,000 to 700,000 distinct CDR3 sequences, about 14% of them singletons; the top ten hold 7.6%. The sample was PBMCs from blood, taken approximately 15 days before vaccination. The receptors derive from a man in his forties or fifties who received an inactivated influenza vaccine. Both conserved end residues are part of each CDR3. A D gene is named only where the DNA matches it firmly. Expanded clones are given a class, and other clones once, few, many or no size at all.

CDR3nt: TGTGCCACCTCAAGGGGCAACCTGAACACCGGGGAGCTGTTTTTT; CDR3aa: CATSRGNLNTGELFF; abundance: -; d_gene: -; v_gene: TRBV24-1; j_gene: TRBJ2-2
CDR3nt: TGTGCCAGCAGACGATCGGGGCAGGGGTACAATGAGCAGTTCTTC; CDR3aa: CASRRSGQGYNEQFF; abundance: -; d_gene: -; v_gene: TRBV6-2/TRBV6-3; j_gene: TRBJ2-1
CDR3nt: TGTGCCAGCAGCCCAGGGGGTTTCTACGAGCAGTACTTC; CDR3aa: CASSPGGFYEQYF; abundance: -; d_gene: TRBD1; v_gene: TRBV7-9; j_gene: TRBJ2-7
CDR3nt: TGTGCCAGCAGCCCCGGACTATCTGTAGAGACCCAGTACTTC; CDR3aa: CASSPGLSVETQYF; abundance: few; d_gene: -; v_gene: TRBV7-9; j_gene: TRBJ2-5
CDR3nt: TGTGCCAGCAGTTTAGCGCGTCGGGGAGGCGAGCAGTTCTTC; CDR3aa: CASSLARRGGEQFF; abundance: -; d_gene: -; v_gene: TRBV12-3/TRBV12-4; j_gene: TRBJ2-1
CDR3nt: TGCAGTGCTAGAGTCGTGCTAGCGGGGCTTTGGACAGATACGCAGTATTTT; CDR3aa: CSARVVLAGLWTDTQYF; abundance: -; d_gene: TRBD2; v_gene: TRBV20-1; j_gene: TRBJ2-3
CDR3nt: TGTGCCAGCAGCCGCCTGTTGCAGGGTAGAAGTGAGCAGTTCTTC; CDR3aa: CASSRLLQGRSEQFF; abundance: -; d_gene: -; v_gene: TRBV28; j_gene: TRBJ2-1
CDR3nt: TGTGCCACCAGTACAGCAGATACGCAGTATTTT; CDR3aa: CATSTADTQYF; abundance: -; d_gene: -; v_gene: TRBV24-1; j_gene: TRBJ2-3
CDR3nt: TGTGCCAGCAGGCCCTTGCGGGAGGGGCCTGTGACCCAGTACTTC; CDR3aa: CASRPLREGPVTQYF; abundance: few; d_gene: TRBD2; v_gene: TRBV11-2; j_gene: TRBJ2-5
CDR3nt: TGCGCCAGCAGCCACAAACAGGGGACCTACGAGCAGTACTTC; CDR3aa: CASSHKQGTYEQYF; abundance: -; d_gene: TRBD1; v_gene: TRBV4-1; j_gene: TRBJ2-7
CDR3nt: TGCAGTGCTAGAGAAACCCTTATTGATACGCAGTATTTT; CDR3aa: CSARETLIDTQYF; abundance: -; d_gene: -; v_gene: TRBV20-1; j_gene: TRBJ2-3
CDR3nt: TGCAGTGCTGAGACTAGCGGGAGGGCCGGAGAGACCCAGTACTTC; CDR3aa: CSAETSGRAGETQYF; abundance: few; d_gene: TRBD2; v_gene: TRBV20-1; j_gene: TRBJ2-5
CDR3nt: TGTGCCAGCAGTCCGACCCGCTCTGGAAACACCATATATTTT; CDR3aa: CASSPTRSGNTIYF; abundance: few; d_gene: -; v_gene: TRBV3-1; j_gene: TRBJ1-3
CDR3nt: TGTGCCAGCAGTTTACTAGAGCATGGCTACACCTTC; CDR3aa: CASSLLEHGYTF; abundance: few; d_gene: -; v_gene: TRBV28; j_gene: TRBJ1-2
CDR3nt: TGCAGTGCTAGAGACAGGGATCCTAGCTCCTACAATGAGCAGTTCTTC; CDR3aa: CSARDRDPSSYNEQFF; abundance: few; d_gene: -; v_gene: TRBV20-1; j_gene: TRBJ2-1
CDR3nt: TGTGCCAGTAGTATTCGGGGGGTAATCGATCGGGCTAATCAGCCCCAGCATTTT; CDR3aa: CASSIRGVIDRANQPQHF; abundance: -; d_gene: -; v_gene: TRBV19; j_gene: TRBJ1-5
CDR3nt: TGTGCCACCTCGGGGGGGGCGGCCGGGGCCAACGTCCTGACTTTC; CDR3aa: CATSGGAAGANVLTF; abundance: few; d_gene: TRBD2; v_gene: TRBV28; j_gene: TRBJ2-6
CDR3nt: TGCGCCAGCAGCCAAGGAGGGACAGGAGACTACGAGCAGTACTTC; CDR3aa: CASSQGGTGDYEQYF; abundance: -; d_gene: TRBD1; v_gene: TRBV4-3; j_gene: TRBJ2-7
CDR3nt: TGCGCCAGCAGCTTGGCGACAGCTAACACTGAAGCTTTCTTT; CDR3aa: CASSLATANTEAFF; abundance: many; d_gene: -; v_gene: TRBV5-1; j_gene: TRBJ1-1
CDR3nt: TGTGCCAGCAGTTTGGTGGCATCTGTGGCCTACGAGCAGTACTTC; CDR3aa: CASSLVASVAYEQYF; abundance: -; d_gene: -; v_gene: TRBV27; j_gene: TRBJ2-7
CDR3nt: TGTGCCAGCAGCTTATCGCCTAGCTTCTACAATGAGCAGTTCTTC; CDR3aa: CASSLSPSFYNEQFF; abundance: -; d_gene: -; v_gene: TRBV7-3; j_gene: TRBJ2-1
CDR3nt: TGTGCCAGCAGGGCGGGACAGAACAATCAGCCCCAGCATTTT; CDR3aa: CASRAGQNNQPQHF; abundance: few; d_gene: TRBD1; v_gene: TRBV6-2/TRBV6-3; j_gene: TRBJ1-5
CDR3nt: TGCAGTGCACGCACAGGGGTGGGAAATGAGCAGTTCTTC; CDR3aa: CSARTGVGNEQFF; abundance: many; d_gene: TRBD1; v_gene: TRBV20-1; j_gene: TRBJ2-1
CDR3nt: TGTGCCAGCAGTTTAGAGGGTACTGGGGCCAACGTCCTGACTTTC; CDR3aa: CASSLEGTGANVLTF; abundance: -; d_gene: -; v_gene: TRBV27; j_gene: TRBJ2-6
CDR3nt: TGTGCCAGCAGGGACTCCTCTAATTCACCCCTCCACTTT; CDR3aa: CASRDSSNSPLHF; abundance: few; d_gene: -; v_gene: TRBV28; j_gene: TRBJ1-6
CDR3nt: TGCAGCGTGACAGGGACCTACAATGAGCAGTTCTTC; CDR3aa: CSVTGTYNEQFF; abundance: few; d_gene: TRBD1; v_gene: TRBV29-1; j_gene: TRBJ2-1
CDR3nt: TGTGCCAGCAGTTTCGGGCTAGCGGGTGGGACCTACGAGCAGTACTTC; CDR3aa: CASSFGLAGGTYEQYF; abundance: -; d_gene: TRBD2; v_gene: TRBV12-3/TRBV12-4; j_gene: TRBJ2-7
CDR3nt: TGTGCCAGCAGTTATAGGGGGGCCCAGACAGATACGCAGTATTTT; CDR3aa: CASSYRGAQTDTQYF; abundance: -; d_gene: -; v_gene: TRBV6-5; j_gene: TRBJ2-3
CDR3nt: TGTGCCAGCAGCCGCATGAGGGACAGGGCGATCAATGAGCAGTTCTTC; CDR3aa: CASSRMRDRAINEQFF; abundance: few; d_gene: TRBD1; v_gene: TRBV9; j_gene: TRBJ2-1
CDR3nt: TGTGCCAGCAGCGTATCGGGGGGCCTATGGGAGACCCAGTACTTC; CDR3aa: CASSVSGGLWETQYF; abundance: -; d_gene: -; v_gene: TRBV9; j_gene: TRBJ2-5
CDR3nt: TGCGCCAGCAGTCGAGAGGGAAACAATGAGCAGTTCTTC; CDR3aa: CASSREGNNEQFF; abundance: few; d_gene: -; v_gene: TRBV4-1; j_gene: TRBJ2-1
CDR3nt: TGCAGTGCTAGAGACAGGGGCTATAATTCACCCCTCCACTTT; CDR3aa: CSARDRGYNSPLHF; abundance: -; d_gene: -; v_gene: TRBV20-1; j_gene: TRBJ1-6
CDR3nt: TGCAGTGCTAGAGGACTAGCGGGACTAGATACGCAGTATTTT; CDR3aa: CSARGLAGLDTQYF; abundance: -; d_gene: TRBD2; v_gene: TRBV20-1; j_gene: TRBJ2-3
CDR3nt: TGCGCCAGCAGCTTGGCTATCCGGACTAGCACAGATACGCAGTATTTT; CDR3aa: CASSLAIRTSTDTQYF; abundance: few; d_gene: -; v_gene: TRBV5-1; j_gene: TRBJ2-3
CDR3nt: TGTGCCAGCAGCTTAGACGCTGGAAAGACCCAGTACTTC; CDR3aa: CASSLDAGKTQYF; abundance: -; d_gene: -; v_gene: TRBV7-2; j_gene: TRBJ2-5
CDR3nt: TGTGCCAGCAGTGCGGACAGCACTCTATCCTACGAGCAGTACTTC; CDR3aa: CASSADSTLSYEQYF; abundance: -; d_gene: -; v_gene: TRBV25-1; j_gene: TRBJ2-7
CDR3nt: TGTGCCAGCAGCTTGGGAGACAGGGGGCTAGGCGAGCAGTACTTC; CDR3aa: CASSLGDRGLGEQYF; abundance: few; d_gene: TRBD1; v_gene: TRBV7-2; j_gene: TRBJ2-7
CDR3nt: TGCAGTGCAGGCGGGGGAAGGGCGAACACTGAAGCTTTCTTT; CDR3aa: CSAGGGRANTEAFF; abundance: -; d_gene: -; v_gene: TRBV20-1; j_gene: TRBJ1-1
CDR3nt: TGTGCCAGCAGTTTATCGTTGTGGCAGAACTATGGCTACACCTTC; CDR3aa: CASSLSLWQNYGYTF; abundance: many; d_gene: -; v_gene: TRBV27; j_gene: TRBJ1-2
CDR3nt: TGCAGCGTTGACAGGGGAGGAGAGACCCAGTACTTC; CDR3aa: CSVDRGGETQYF; abundance: many; d_gene: -; v_gene: TRBV29-1; j_gene: TRBJ2-5
CDR3nt: TGCGCCAGCAGCCAAGATCTCCACAGGGCGAAGACCCAGTACTTC; CDR3aa: CASSQDLHRAKTQYF; abundance: -; d_gene: -; v_gene: TRBV4-3; j_gene: TRBJ2-5
CDR3nt: TGTGCCAGCAGCGCCCGGGGGGCCATGATAGGCGGGAGCTCCTACAATGAGCAGTTCTTC; CDR3aa: CASSARGAMIGGSSYNEQFF; abundance: -; d_gene: -; v_gene: TRBV9; j_gene: TRBJ2-1
CDR3nt: TGTGCCAGCACCCTAGGACAGGTCGGCTATGGCTACACCTTC; CDR3aa: CASTLGQVGYGYTF; abundance: few; d_gene: TRBD1; v_gene: TRBV12-3/TRBV12-4; j_gene: TRBJ1-2
CDR3nt: TGTGCCAGCAGCTCGACTGGCTTGTATCTCCACTTT; CDR3aa: CASSSTGLYLHF; abundance: -; d_gene: -; v_gene: TRBV7-2; j_gene: TRBJ1-6
CDR3nt: TGCAGCGCCCGGGGGGTAGTTCCTGGGGAGCAGTACTTC; CDR3aa: CSARGVVPGEQYF; abundance: -; d_gene: TRBD2; v_gene: TRBV29-1; j_gene: TRBJ2-7
CDR3nt: TGCGCCAGCAGCACTCTGGGACGGTCGAACACCGGGGAGCTGTTTTTT; CDR3aa: CASSTLGRSNTGELFF; abundance: many; d_gene: -; v_gene: TRBV5-1; j_gene: TRBJ2-2
CDR3nt: TGTGCTAGCAGCTTAATCGAGGGAGGCGAGACCCAGTACTTC; CDR3aa: CASSLIEGGETQYF; abundance: few; d_gene: -; v_gene: TRBV7-7; j_gene: TRBJ2-5
CDR3nt: TGTGCCAGCAGCCCCCTCGCGGAACAAGAGACCCAGTACTTC; CDR3aa: CASSPLAEQETQYF; abundance: many; d_gene: -; v_gene: TRBV28; j_gene: TRBJ2-5
CDR3nt: TGTGCCAGCTCACCCTCGATACAAGAGACCCAGTACTTC; CDR3aa: CASSPSIQETQYF; abundance: -; d_gene: -; v_gene: TRBV18; j_gene: TRBJ2-5
CDR3nt: TGCGCCAGCAGCTTGGGGGCAGACACTGAAGCTTTCTTT; CDR3aa: CASSLGADTEAFF; abundance: few; d_gene: -; v_gene: TRBV5-1; j_gene: TRBJ1-1
CDR3nt: TGCGCCAGCAGGATGGACAGGCGAGCTTTCTTT; CDR3aa: CASRMDRRAFF; abundance: few; d_gene: TRBD1; v_gene: TRBV10-1; j_gene: TRBJ1-1
CDR3nt: TGTGCCAGCAGTTATCGGGGACAGGGGATTGCAGATACGCAGTATTTT; CDR3aa: CASSYRGQGIADTQYF; abundance: few; d_gene: TRBD1; v_gene: TRBV6-2/TRBV6-3; j_gene: TRBJ2-3
CDR3nt: TGTGCCAGCAGCTTACCGGGACAGGGGGCGCCTTGGAATGGCTACACCTTC; CDR3aa: CASSLPGQGAPWNGYTF; abundance: few; d_gene: TRBD1; v_gene: TRBV7-2; j_gene: TRBJ1-2
CDR3nt: TGCGCCAGCAGCCCAGACGGTCACTCTAATCAGCCCCAGCATTTT; CDR3aa: CASSPDGHSNQPQHF; abundance: -; d_gene: -; v_gene: TRBV5-1; j_gene: TRBJ1-5
CDR3nt: TGTGCCAGCAGTTTAAATTCAGGGGAAGTCTACGAGCAGTACTTC; CDR3aa: CASSLNSGEVYEQYF; abundance: few; d_gene: -; v_gene: TRBV12-3/TRBV12-4; j_gene: TRBJ2-7
CDR3nt: TGCGCCAGCAGCTTGGCTCTGATTAATGAAAAACTGTTTTTT; CDR3aa: CASSLALINEKLFF; abundance: few; d_gene: -; v_gene: TRBV5-1; j_gene: TRBJ1-4
CDR3nt: TGTGCCAGCAGCTTAGCTGGCGGGGGGCTCCAAGAGACCCAGTACTTC; CDR3aa: CASSLAGGGLQETQYF; abundance: few; d_gene: TRBD2; v_gene: TRBV7-9; j_gene: TRBJ2-5
CDR3nt: TGTGCCAGCAGCCTCACTAGCGGTGGTTATCTCAGTACGCAGTATTTT; CDR3aa: CASSLTSGGYLSTQYF; abundance: few; d_gene: TRBD2; v_gene: TRBV5-6; j_gene: TRBJ2-3
CDR3nt: TGCGCCAGCAGCCTCGGGTCCTCGGATCCCTACGAGCAGTACTTC; CDR3aa: CASSLGSSDPYEQYF; abundance: -; d_gene: -; v_gene: TRBV4-1; j_gene: TRBJ2-7